A selection of T cell receptor beta chains follows, all from one sample in a study of neoadjuvant anti-PD-1 for oral cavity cancer. TCRdb's table, derived via immunoSEQ multiplex PCR, lists solely in-frame clones and lacks some. The table shows tens of thousands of clones, with around four fifths occurring only once. Sample: PBMCs, taken before nivolumab (anti-PD-1) treatment. The receptors stem from a person aged 35-80 years with oral cavity squamous cell carcinoma. CDR3s include the opening cysteine and the closing phenylalanine or tryptophan. A D gene is named only where the DNA matches it firmly. Clone size is not always given. Where it is, it says once, few, many or a class for expanded clones.

D	size	V	J	CDR3	DNA
.	few	TRBV7-9	TRBJ1-3	CASEGIGNTIYF	TGTGCCAGCGAGGGAATTGGAAACACCATATATTTT
.	.	TRBV2	TRBJ1-5	CASSGQISNQPQHF	TGTGCCAGCAGTGGGCAAATTAGCAATCAGCCCCAGCATTTT
TRBD2	once	TRBV6-5	TRBJ2-1	CASSYGGTSGYNEQFF	TGTGCCAGCAGTTACGGGGGGACTAGCGGCTACAATGAGCAGTTCTTC
.	once	TRBV5-8	TRBJ1-1	CASSLRGSVEAFF	TGTGCCAGCAGCTTACGGGGCTCGGTTGAAGCTTTCTTT
TRBD2	.	TRBV2	TRBJ2-7	CASRILAGAIAYEQYF	TGTGCCAGCAGGATACTAGCGGGAGCGATTGCCTACGAGCAGTACTTC
.	.	TRBV19	TRBJ2-5	CASTPGAMIETQYF	TGTGCCAGTACCCCTGGAGCAATGATAGAGACCCAGTACTTC
.	.	TRBV18	TRBJ1-5	CASSPQDNSNQPQHF	TGTGCCAGCTCACCCCAAGACAATAGCAATCAGCCCCAGCATTTT
TRBD1	.	TRBV5-6	TRBJ2-3	CASKRGLSSTDTQYF	TGTGCCAGCAAAAGGGGGCTCTCCTCCACAGATACGCAGTATTTT
TRBD1	.	TRBV5-1	TRBJ1-6	CASSWGQAKNSPLHF	TGCGCCAGCAGCTGGGGACAGGCCAAAAATTCACCCCTCCACTTT
.	.	TRBV28	TRBJ1-5	CASSLFSHRGPFEQPQHF	TGTGCCAGCAGTTTATTCTCCCACCGGGGGCCATTTGAGCAGCCCCAGCATTTT
TRBD2	.	TRBV5-4	TRBJ2-7	CASSRIKTSGSAEQYF	TGTGCCAGCAGCCGGATCAAGACTAGCGGGAGTGCCGAGCAGTACTTC
TRBD1	once	TRBV4-1	TRBJ2-3	CASSLARDRGPDTQYF	TGCGCCAGCAGCCTTGCCCGGGACAGGGGCCCAGATACGCAGTATTTT
.	.	TRBV7-8	TRBJ2-1	CASSLVRTVYNEQFF	TGTGCCAGCAGCTTAGTTAGGACAGTCTACAATGAGCAGTTCTTC
.	.	TRBV9	TRBJ1-4	CASSAGGGGTGEKLFF	TGTGCCAGCAGCGCCGGAGGTGGGGGGACGGGGGAAAAACTGTTTTTT
.	.	TRBV14	TRBJ2-1	CASSVGHEQFF	TGTGCCAGCAGTGTAGGGCATGAGCAGTTCTTC
.	.	TRBV5-1	TRBJ1-3	CASSPGLGNTIYF	TGCGCCAGCAGCCCGGGGCTTGGAAACACCATATATTTT
.	once	TRBV29-1	TRBJ2-2	CSVEAAGGSTGELFF	TGCAGCGTTGAAGCGGCTGGCGGTAGCACCGGGGAGCTGTTTTTT
.	.	TRBV7-8	TRBJ1-5	CASSLEHQGMRPQHF	TGTGCCAGCAGCTTGGAGCATCAGGGAATGAGGCCCCAGCATTTT
TRBD2	once	TRBV10-2	TRBJ2-1	CASSAAGGPHNEQFF	TGCGCCAGCAGTGCGGCGGGGGGGCCCCACAATGAGCAGTTCTTC
TRBD2	.	TRBV30	TRBJ2-3	CAWRLAARTDTQYF	TGTGCCTGGCGACTAGCGGCACGCACAGATACGCAGTATTTT
TRBD2	few	TRBV30	TRBJ2-3	CAWSSGLAGGSDTQYF	TGTGCCTGGAGTTCAGGACTAGCGGGAGGATCAGATACGCAGTATTTT
.	.	TRBV9	TRBJ2-3	CASSPQDTQYF	TGTGCCAGCAGCCCTCAAGATACGCAGTATTTT
.	.	TRBV27	TRBJ2-7	CASSSLTAYEQYF	TGTGCCAGCAGTTCCCTGACTGCTTACGAGCAGTACTTC
.	.	TRBV6-5	TRBJ2-3	CASSRRPDTQYF	TGTGCCAGCAGTCGACGGCCAGATACGCAGTATTTT
.	many	TRBV21-1	TRBJ1-2	CASSKLQGYYGYTF	TGTGCCAGCAGCAAATTGCAGGGATACTATGGCTACACCTTC
TRBD1	.	TRBV19	TRBJ1-1	CASSIEGARTEAFF	TGTGCCAGTAGTATTGAGGGGGCGCGCACTGAAGCTTTCTTT
.	.	TRBV5-1	TRBJ2-5	CASSLVADAETQYF	TGCGCCAGCAGCTTGGTAGCGGACGCGGAGACCCAGTACTTC
TRBD1	.	TRBV2	TRBJ1-1	CASRRQGEGGRNTEAFF	TGTGCCAGCAGGAGACAGGGAGAGGGGGGGAGGAACACTGAAGCTTTCTTT
.	.	TRBV28	TRBJ1-2	CASSFQGYGYTF	TGTGCCAGCAGTTTCCAGGGATATGGCTACACCTTC
.	.	TRBV29-1	TRBJ2-7	CSVGTRGPSEQYF	TGCAGCGTTGGGACAAGGGGTCCCAGCGAGCAGTACTTC
.	.	TRBV10-3	TRBJ1-3	CAISVSASGNTIYF	TGTGCCATCAGTGTTTCAGCTTCAGGAAACACCATATATTTT
.	.	TRBV7-7	TRBJ1-3	CASSRGSSGNTIYF	TGTGCTAGCAGCCGAGGGAGCTCTGGAAACACCATATATTTT
.	.	TRBV7-9	TRBJ1-1	CASSTNGLGNTEAFF	TGTGCCAGCAGCACAAACGGTCTGGGGAACACTGAAGCTTTCTTT
.	.	TRBV5-1	TRBJ2-7	CASSWTVFSYEQYF	TGCGCCAGCAGCTGGACGGTATTCTCCTACGAGCAGTACTTC
.	.	TRBV5-1	TRBJ1-4	CASSSDEKLFF	TGCGCCAGCAGCTCAGATGAAAAACTGTTTTTT
.	.	TRBV7-2	TRBJ1-2	CASNLDGAGYGYTF	TGTGCCAGCAACTTAGATGGGGCCGGCTATGGCTACACCTTC
TRBD1	.	TRBV5-1	TRBJ1-3	CASSLQGGRGTIYF	TGCGCCAGCAGCTTACAGGGGGGGCGAGGCACCATATATTTT
.	.	TRBV15	TRBJ2-2	CATSTDRPYTGELFF	TGTGCCACCAGCACAGACAGGCCATACACCGGGGAGCTGTTTTTT
.	.	TRBV5-1	TRBJ1-1	CASIEGVGHTNTEAFF	TGCGCCAGTATCGAAGGGGTAGGCCACACGAACACTGAAGCTTTCTTT
.	.	TRBV11-1	TRBJ1-1	CASKSGTQAFF	TGTGCCAGCAAAAGTGGGACACAAGCTTTCTTT
.	.	TRBV7-2	TRBJ2-4	CASSVTNIQYF	TGTGCCAGCTCGGTTACTAACATTCAGTACTTC
TRBD1	.	TRBV7-9	TRBJ2-7	CASSFRQGSFYEQYF	TGTGCCAGCAGCTTCCGACAGGGGAGCTTTTACGAGCAGTACTTC
TRBD1	few	TRBV25-1	TRBJ2-2	CASSEGTGDTGELFF	TGTGCCAGCAGTGAAGGGACAGGGGACACCGGGGAGCTGTTTTTT
.	few	TRBV28	TRBJ2-5	CASSSSQETQYF	TGTGCCAGCAGTTCCTCACAAGAGACCCAGTACTTC
.	once	TRBV5-1	TRBJ2-1	CASSLDPSGEQFF	TGCGCCAGCAGCTTGGACCCCTCCGGTGAGCAGTTCTTC
.	.	TRBV10-3	TRBJ1-4	CAISESESAGTEKLFF	TGTGCCATCAGTGAGTCGGAGAGTGCGGGGACTGAAAAACTGTTTTTT
.	.	TRBV30	TRBJ1-6	CAWSFVTDNSPLHF	TGTGCCTGGAGCTTCGTGACAGATAATTCACCCCTCCACTTT